Listed below are T cell receptor beta chains from one sample, sequenced in a study of cytomegalovirus exposure and HLA in healthy donors. The method was immunoSEQ multiplex PCR; TCRdb's version includes in-frame clones alone and lacks a portion of them. This sample has approximately 100,000 clones, with about 89% found just once. The specimen sequenced was PBMCs. The receptors stem from a young man in good health and CMV-seropositive. Both conserved end residues are part of each CDR3.

v_gene: TRBV4-2; j_gene: TRBJ2-2; CDR3aa: CASSQDMGATGELFF
v_gene: TRBV29-1; j_gene: TRBJ2-2; CDR3aa: CSVGNLWSDSTGELFF
v_gene: TRBV4-2; j_gene: -; CDR3aa: CASSRRRALRGGRDRFYSYEQYF
v_gene: TRBV19; j_gene: TRBJ2-5; CDR3aa: CASSISRASQETQYF
v_gene: TRBV6-5; j_gene: TRBJ2-7; CDR3aa: CASSYRGSYEQYF
v_gene: TRBV5-4; j_gene: TRBJ2-7; CDR3aa: CASSLGQGNEQYF
v_gene: TRBV19; j_gene: TRBJ2-2; CDR3aa: CASMRNTGELFF
v_gene: TRBV9; j_gene: TRBJ2-3; CDR3aa: CASNRQGTDTQYF
v_gene: TRBV10-3; j_gene: TRBJ2-7; CDR3aa: CAISATGRGIEEQYF
v_gene: TRBV6-4; j_gene: TRBJ2-1; CDR3aa: CASSDGTKSYNEQFF
v_gene: TRBV28; j_gene: TRBJ1-1; CDR3aa: CASSIIGSANTEAFF
v_gene: TRBV9; j_gene: TRBJ2-2; CDR3aa: CASSPQDSRVAGELFF
v_gene: TRBV15; j_gene: TRBJ2-7; CDR3aa: CATSTPGTGTYEQYF
v_gene: TRBV27; j_gene: TRBJ2-2; CDR3aa: CASSRLPGQARTGELFF
v_gene: TRBV5-5; j_gene: TRBJ2-7; CDR3aa: CASSLSGLAGEYPYEQYF